This is a list of T cell receptor beta chains from one sample in a study of cytomegalovirus exposure and HLA in healthy donors. The assay was immunoSEQ multiplex PCR, and TCRdb's table has in-frame clones only and misses some. This sample has 35,000 to 55,000 clones; roughly 60% occur once, and the top ten carry around 12%. The sample consisted of PBMCs. These receptors all come from a man aged 60-69 years in good health and CMV-seropositive. CDR3s include the opening cysteine and the closing phenylalanine or tryptophan. A D gene is named only where the DNA matches it firmly.

v_gene	j_gene	d_gene	CDR3aa
TRBV20-1	TRBJ2-3	NA	CSATSTDTQYF
TRBV6-5	TRBJ2-7	NA	CASSPSGSYEQYF
TRBV2	TRBJ2-5	NA	CASREGTHQETQYF
TRBV4-2	TRBJ2-7	TRBD1	CASSQGGTGVSYEQYF
TRBV19	TRBJ1-1	NA	CASSIRGGDTEAFF
TRBV6-6	TRBJ1-1	NA	CASSWTAQAGTEAFF
TRBV7-2	TRBJ2-7	NA	CATAGGNSYEQYF
TRBV6-5	TRBJ2-1	TRBD1	CASSFRDRYNEQFF
TRBV14	TRBJ1-1	NA	CASSQFGQPNTEAFF
TRBV5-5	TRBJ2-1	TRBD2	CASSFIEDRDYDNEQFF
TRBV4-3	TRBJ1-2	TRBD1	CASSQTRTGGYLGYTF
TRBV6-1	TRBJ2-5	TRBD1	CATGTGDQETQYF
TRBV7-7	TRBJ2-5	NA	CASSPIQGKQETQYF
TRBV10-2	NA	TRBD2	CASSEGGLAGGLHYEQYF
TRBV19	TRBJ1-5	NA	CASSPKDPGQPQHF
TRBV18	TRBJ2-2	NA	CASSPPGGRNTGELFF
TRBV5-1	TRBJ2-2	TRBD1	CASSPWGTDNTGELFF
TRBV30	TRBJ1-5	NA	CAWSAPVLNQPQHF
TRBV4-3	TRBJ2-5	NA	CASSRARQETQYF
TRBV7-3	TRBJ2-1	NA	CASSLAGYDNEQFF
TRBV7-2	TRBJ2-5	TRBD1	CASSFTGQVAETQYF
TRBV7-6	TRBJ2-1	TRBD2	CASSRATSGSYNEQFF
TRBV11-3	TRBJ2-1	TRBD1	CASSVGQGDNNEQFF
TRBV29-1	TRBJ1-1	TRBD1	CSADRGGTEAFF
TRBV4-1	TRBJ1-2	TRBD1	CASSQEGLGTGGRNYGYTF
TRBV5-1	TRBJ2-1	NA	CASSSVGLSYNEQFF
TRBV7-2	TRBJ1-4	TRBD1	CASSYRGQTNEKLFF
TRBV25-1	TRBJ2-7	TRBD1	CASSDLWTGSPYEQYF